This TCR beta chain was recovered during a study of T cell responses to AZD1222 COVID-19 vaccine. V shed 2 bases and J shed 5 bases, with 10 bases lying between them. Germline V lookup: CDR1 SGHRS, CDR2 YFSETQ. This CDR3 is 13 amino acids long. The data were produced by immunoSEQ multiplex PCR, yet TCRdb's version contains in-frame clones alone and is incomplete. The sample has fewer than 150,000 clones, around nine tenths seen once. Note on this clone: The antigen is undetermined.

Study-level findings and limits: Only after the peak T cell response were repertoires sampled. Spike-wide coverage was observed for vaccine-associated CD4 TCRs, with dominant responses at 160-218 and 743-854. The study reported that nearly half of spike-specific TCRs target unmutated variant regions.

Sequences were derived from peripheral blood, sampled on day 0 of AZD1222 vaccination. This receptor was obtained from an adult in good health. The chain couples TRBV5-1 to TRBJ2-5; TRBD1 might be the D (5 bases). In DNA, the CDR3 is TGCGCCAGCAGCTTCAAAGGGGTCGAGACCCAGTACTTC. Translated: CASSFKGVETQYF.